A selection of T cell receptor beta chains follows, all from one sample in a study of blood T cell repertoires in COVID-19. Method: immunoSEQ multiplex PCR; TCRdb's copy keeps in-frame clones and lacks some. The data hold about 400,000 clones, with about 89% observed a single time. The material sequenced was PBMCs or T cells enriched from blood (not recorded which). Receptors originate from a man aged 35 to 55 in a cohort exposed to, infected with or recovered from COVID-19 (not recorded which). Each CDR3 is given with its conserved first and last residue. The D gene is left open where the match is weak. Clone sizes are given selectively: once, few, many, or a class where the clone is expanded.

DNA: TGTGCCAGCAGAGAGGATAGCGGGAGTGTCGGGGAGCTGTTTTTT
CDR3: CASREDSGSVGELFF
size: -
J: TRBJ2-2
D: TRBD2
V: TRBV25-1

DNA: TGTGCCAGCAGCCAAGATCGGAGCGGGGAATACAATGAGCAGTTCTTC
CDR3: CASSQDRSGEYNEQFF
size: -
J: TRBJ2-1
D: TRBD2
V: TRBV4-2

DNA: TGTGCCAGCAGCGTAGACGACAGGGCCGGGGTGGGAGCTTTCTTT
CDR3: CASSVDDRAGVGAFF
size: -
J: TRBJ1-1
D: TRBD1
V: TRBV9

DNA: TGTGCCAGCAGTAGAATAGGAGCAGGGGCTAACTTGAACACTGAAGCTTTCTTT
CDR3: CASSRIGAGANLNTEAFF
size: -
J: TRBJ1-1
D: -
V: TRBV5-6

DNA: TGTGCCAGCAGCGGCAGTCTGCGTCGGGGTGAGACCCAGTACTTC
CDR3: CASSGSLRRGETQYF
size: -
J: TRBJ2-5
D: -
V: TRBV5-4

DNA: TGTGCCAGCAGCTTAATAGGACTAGCGGGAGGGCACAATGAGCAGTTCTTC
CDR3: CASSLIGLAGGHNEQFF
size: -
J: TRBJ2-1
D: TRBD2
V: TRBV11-2

DNA: TGTGCCAGCTCAGTTCAGGGGGACTATGGCTACACCTTC
CDR3: CASSVQGDYGYTF
size: -
J: TRBJ1-2
D: TRBD1
V: TRBV18

DNA: TGTGCCAGCAGAGCAAATCAGCCCCAGCATTTT
CDR3: CASRANQPQHF
size: -
J: TRBJ1-5
D: -
V: TRBV28

DNA: TGTGCCAGCAGCTTGATGGAGGGCTATGGCTACACCTTC
CDR3: CASSLMEGYGYTF
size: -
J: TRBJ1-2
D: -
V: TRBV5-5

DNA: TGTGCCAGCAGCTTTGGCAGGAGCACAGATACGCAGTATTTT
CDR3: CASSFGRSTDTQYF
size: -
J: TRBJ2-3
D: -
V: TRBV7-2

DNA: TGTGCCAGCAGCTCCAATAGCGGGACGAACACCGGGGAGCTGTTTTTT
CDR3: CASSSNSGTNTGELFF
size: -
J: TRBJ2-2
D: TRBD2
V: TRBV9

DNA: TGCGCCAGCAGCCTCACTAGAACTAGCACAGATACGCAGTATTTT
CDR3: CASSLTRTSTDTQYF
size: -
J: TRBJ2-3
D: -
V: TRBV4-1

DNA: TGTGCCAGCAGCCAGGACAGTCATAGCAATCAGCCCCAGCATTTT
CDR3: CASSQDSHSNQPQHF
size: -
J: TRBJ1-5
D: -
V: TRBV7-6

DNA: TGTGCCAGCAGCTTAGGCGGGATAGGGACAGATACGCAGTATTTT
CDR3: CASSLGGIGTDTQYF
size: -
J: TRBJ2-3
D: -
V: TRBV5-4

DNA: TGCGCCAGCAGCTTGGGGACAGCTTTGAACACTGAAGCTTTCTTT
CDR3: CASSLGTALNTEAFF
size: -
J: TRBJ1-1
D: -
V: TRBV5-1

DNA: TGCAGTGCTAGTTTTAGCGGGAGACCCCTTTGGAATGAGCAGTTCTTC
CDR3: CSASFSGRPLWNEQFF
size: -
J: TRBJ2-1
D: TRBD2
V: TRBV20-1

DNA: TGTGCCAGCAGCCGAGAGGGGACAGGGGGCGTTGGCTACACCTTC
CDR3: CASSREGTGGVGYTF
size: -
J: TRBJ1-2
D: TRBD1
V: TRBV7-8

DNA: TGTGCCAGCAGTAATCAGGGGGGCGGAAACACCATATATTTT
CDR3: CASSNQGGGNTIYF
size: -
J: TRBJ1-3
D: TRBD1
V: TRBV6-5

DNA: TGTGCCAGCAGTGTTCGGGCAGGGTATAGCAATCAGCCCCAGCATTTT
CDR3: CASSVRAGYSNQPQHF
size: once
J: TRBJ1-5
D: -
V: TRBV2

DNA: TGTGCCAGCAGTGAGGCGGGACTTCCACCCTACAATGAGCAGTTCTTC
CDR3: CASSEAGLPPYNEQFF
size: -
J: TRBJ2-1
D: -
V: TRBV6-1

DNA: TGTGCCAGCAGCTTGGGACAGGTGAACACTGAAGCTTTCTTT
CDR3: CASSLGQVNTEAFF
size: -
J: TRBJ1-1
D: TRBD1
V: TRBV7-9

DNA: TGTGCCAGCAGTTACCAGGCGGGGTATGCGTACATTCAGTACTTC
CDR3: CASSYQAGYAYIQYF
size: -
J: TRBJ2-4
D: -
V: TRBV6-5

DNA: TGTGCCAGCAGCCAGCGGGAGGAGGGACTCCCTTATAATTCACCCCTCCACTTT
CDR3: CASSQREEGLPYNSPLHF
size: -
J: TRBJ1-6
D: -
V: TRBV5-4

DNA: TGTGCCAGCATGATCCTCGAGAATCAGCCCCAGCATTTT
CDR3: CASMILENQPQHF
size: few
J: TRBJ1-5
D: -
V: TRBV6-5

DNA: TGTGCCAGCAGCCATTCGGGACTCAGCACAGATACGCAGTATTTT
CDR3: CASSHSGLSTDTQYF
size: -
J: TRBJ2-3
D: -
V: TRBV3-1/TRBV3-2

DNA: TGCAGTGCTAGTTGGGGACTAAAAGGAAATGAGCAGTTCTTC
CDR3: CSASWGLKGNEQFF
size: -
J: TRBJ2-1
D: TRBD2
V: TRBV20-1

DNA: TGCGCCAGCAGCTTGAACTTTGCTAGCGGGAGGAAAGGGGATGAGCAGTTCTTC
CDR3: CASSLNFASGRKGDEQFF
size: -
J: TRBJ2-1
D: TRBD2
V: TRBV5-1

DNA: TGTGCCAGCAGCTTGGGACAGGGTTGGGAGCAAGAGACCCAGTACTTC
CDR3: CASSLGQGWEQETQYF
size: -
J: TRBJ2-5
D: TRBD1
V: TRBV5-6

DNA: TGTGCCAGCAGCCATCGGACTAGCGGGAGCACAGATACGCAGTATTTT
CDR3: CASSHRTSGSTDTQYF
size: -
J: TRBJ2-3
D: TRBD2
V: TRBV13

DNA: TGTGCCAGCAGCAACACCTTCACTAGCGGGAGGGCCGATTTGGGGACCCAGTACTTC
CDR3: CASSNTFTSGRADLGTQYF
size: -
J: TRBJ2-5
D: TRBD2
V: TRBV6-2/TRBV6-3

DNA: TGTGCCAGCAGTGCCCGGACAGGGTATAATTCACCCCTCCACTTT
CDR3: CASSARTGYNSPLHF
size: -
J: TRBJ1-6
D: TRBD1
V: TRBV27

DNA: TGTGCCAGCTCACGGGACAGTAATGAAAAACTGTTTTTT
CDR3: CASSRDSNEKLFF
size: -
J: TRBJ1-4
D: TRBD1
V: TRBV18

DNA: TGTGCCAGCAGTTTCGCGGGGACCTATAATTCACCCCTCCACTTT
CDR3: CASSFAGTYNSPLHF
size: few
J: TRBJ1-6
D: -
V: TRBV27

DNA: TGTGCCAGCAGGGGTGGGGGGAGCACAGATACGCAGTATTTT
CDR3: CASRGGGSTDTQYF
size: -
J: TRBJ2-3
D: -
V: TRBV5-6

DNA: TGTGCCAGTAGTATAGGTTCCCCGGGAGGGATAGGGCTCAAGGCCCAGCATTTT
CDR3: CASSIGSPGGIGLKAQHF
size: -
J: TRBJ1-5
D: -
V: TRBV19

DNA: TGTGCCAGCAGTTCATCGGGGGGGAATACGCAGTATTTT
CDR3: CASSSSGGNTQYF
size: -
J: TRBJ2-3
D: TRBD2
V: TRBV28

DNA: TGTGCCAGCAGGTACTCGACAGGCCCGGACTACGAGCAGTACTTC
CDR3: CASRYSTGPDYEQYF
size: once
J: TRBJ2-7
D: -
V: TRBV7-2

DNA: TGCGCCAGCAGCCAAGAGGCTAGCGGGAGTGGGACTGAGCAGTTCTTC
CDR3: CASSQEASGSGTEQFF
size: -
J: TRBJ2-1
D: TRBD2
V: TRBV4-1

DNA: TGTGCCAGCAGCCAAGGTGCGGGGGGGTCCTACAATGAGCAGTTCTTC
CDR3: CASSQGAGGSYNEQFF
size: few
J: TRBJ2-1
D: TRBD2
V: TRBV4-2

DNA: TGTGCCAGCAGCCAGCGGGGCCTCGGGGATACGCAGTATTTT
CDR3: CASSQRGLGDTQYF
size: -
J: TRBJ2-3
D: TRBD2
V: TRBV27

DNA: TGTGCCAGCAGCTTGCAAGGGGGCGGAAACACCATATATTTT
CDR3: CASSLQGGGNTIYF
size: -
J: TRBJ1-3
D: TRBD1
V: TRBV5-4

DNA: TGTGCCAGCAGGCCGACAGGGGGCTTTTACGAGCAGTACTTC
CDR3: CASRPTGGFYEQYF
size: -
J: TRBJ2-7
D: TRBD1
V: TRBV28

DNA: TGTGCCAGCACCACACAGTTCACCGGGGAGCTGTTTTTT
CDR3: CASTTQFTGELFF
size: -
J: TRBJ2-2
D: -
V: TRBV27

DNA: TGTGCCAGCAGCCAGCGGGAGTGGAACAATGAGCAGTTCTTC
CDR3: CASSQREWNNEQFF
size: -
J: TRBJ2-1
D: TRBD2
V: TRBV3-1/TRBV3-2

DNA: TGTGCCAGCAGCTTGAGGACAGGGGGCACTGAAGCTTTCTTT
CDR3: CASSLRTGGTEAFF
size: -
J: TRBJ1-1
D: TRBD1
V: TRBV7-9

DNA: TGTGCCAGCAGCCGCGGACAGGGGTACGAGCAGTACTTC
CDR3: CASSRGQGYEQYF
size: -
J: TRBJ2-7
D: TRBD1
V: TRBV7-2

DNA: TGTGCCAGCAGCCATTGGGCTGCAGATACGCAGTATTTT
CDR3: CASSHWAADTQYF
size: -
J: TRBJ2-3
D: -
V: TRBV3-1/TRBV3-2

DNA: TGTGCCAGCAGCGCACGAACCTCTAGCGAGAGCTCCTACAATGAGCAGTTCTTC
CDR3: CASSARTSSESSYNEQFF
size: -
J: TRBJ2-1
D: -
V: TRBV9